These 9 T cell receptor beta chains share one sample of origin, sequenced in a study of blood T cell repertoires in COVID-19. TCRdb keeps only in-frame clones here, not all; method: immunoSEQ multiplex PCR. The sample has roughly 110,000 clones, 71% seen once. The specimen sequenced was peripheral blood. The source of these receptors is a human donor with acute or convalescent COVID-19. The donor label of this sample is uncertain.

The chain couples TRBV5-1 to TRBJ1-1, with 10 bases aligning to TRBD1. The CDR3 sequence is 16 residues long. Germline CDR1 is SGHRS and CDR2 is YFSETQ. Unmatched junction bases numbered 10, after V lost 4 bases and J lost 4 bases. The CDR3 DNA is TGCGCCAGCAGCGGACAGGGGGGTCGTGTGGGCACTGAAGCTTTCTTT. Protein product: CASSGQGGRVGTEAFF.

This rearrangement joins TRBV7-2 to TRBJ2-1; TRBD2 aligns across 10 bases. The CDR3 runs 17 residues. Germline trimming cut 5 bases from V and 7 bases from J; bases unmatched to any gene: 14. Germline V gene data show CDR1 as SGHTA and CDR2 as FQGNSA. The CDR3: CASSPRKWTSGLNEQFF. CDR3 in DNA: TGTGCCAGCAGCCCGCGAAAGTGGACTAGCGGATTGAATGAGCAGTTCTTC. The whole variable domain, filled in from reference TRBV7-2 and TRBJ2-1, reads GAGVSQSPSNKVTEKGKDVELRCDPISGHTALYWYRQSLGQGLEFLIYFQGNSAPDKSGLPSDRFSAERTGGSVSTLTIQRTQQEDSAVYLCASSPRKWTSGLNEQFFGPGTRLTVL.

This chain links TRBV30 with TRBJ1-1, with D unresolved. V was clipped by 4 bases and J by 8 bases, with 11 bases between them. This CDR3 region has 11 residues. CDR1 and CDR2 from the germline V gene are GTSNPN and SVGIG (reference sequence). DNA of the CDR3: TGTGCCTGGATCAGTGGCAGGGAAGCTTTCTTT. Translation gives CAWISGREAFF.

This clone was observed many times. This rearrangement joins TRBV7-9 to TRBJ2-7; possibly TRBD1 for D (6 bases). Germline V gene data show CDR1 as SEHNR and CDR2 as FQNEAQ (reference sequence). The CDR3 sequence is 15 residues long. The ends were cut back, 4 bases at V and 2 bases at J, with 15 bases in the middle. In nucleotides, the CDR3 is TGTGCCAGCAGCTCGAGCCGGGGACAACCCTACGAGCAGTACTTC. Translating gives CASSSSRGQPYEQYF.

This clone was seen ten or more times. The rearrangement links TRBV4-2 to TRBJ2-7, with no clear D. Per the germline V gene, CDR1 is LGHNA and CDR2 is YNFKEQ. The CDR3 runs 13 residues. V was pared by 0 bases and J by 5 bases, with 8 bases between. Here the CDR3 reads CASSQDSTHEQYF. The CDR3, as DNA: TGTGCCAGCAGCCAAGATAGCACCCACGAGCAGTACTTC.

This chain uses TRBV6-5 with TRBJ1-2; 7 nucleotides agree with TRBD1. Trimming cost V 6 bases and J 3 bases; bases outside gene matches: 10. The CDR3 sequence is 15 residues long. Germline CDR1 is MNHEY and CDR2 is SVGAGI. This CDR3 is CASRDLIGGHYGYTF. The CDR3 DNA is TGTGCCAGCAGGGACTTAATAGGGGGCCACTATGGCTACACCTTC.

The J gene is TRBJ1-6, the V gene TRBV5-1; D unresolved. This CDR3 is 14 amino acids long. Germline V gene data show CDR1 as SGHRS and CDR2 as YFSETQ. Between the trimmed V and J ends, which lost 0 bases and 5 bases, there was a span of 6 bases. This chain's CDR3 is CASSLERNNSPLHF. The DNA of the CDR3 is TGCGCCAGCAGCTTGGAGAGAAATAATTCACCCCTCCACTTT.

There are a few counts of this clone. This chain connects TRBV2 to TRBJ1-1; D ambiguous. Germline assignment: CDR1 SNHLY and CDR2 FYNNEI. V was shortened by 4 bases and J by 0 bases, with 12 bases between the two germline ends. This CDR3 is built from 15 residues. CDR3 sequence (DNA): TGTGCCAGCAGTGTCGGTCCGGGGTTGAACACTGAAGCTTTCTTT. Translated, it gives CASSVGPGLNTEAFF.

V gene TRBV3-1 (or the pseudogene TRBV3-2) combines with J gene TRBJ1-1; 8 nucleotides match TRBD1. This CDR3 has 13 residues. Germline loops: CDR1 LGHDT, CDR2 YNNKEL (reference sequence). Trimming cost V 5 bases and J 6 bases; bases outside gene matches: 5. CDR3 sequence (DNA): TGTGCCAGCAGCATCGACAGGGGCGCTGAAGCTTTCTTT. This encodes CASSIDRGAEAFF.